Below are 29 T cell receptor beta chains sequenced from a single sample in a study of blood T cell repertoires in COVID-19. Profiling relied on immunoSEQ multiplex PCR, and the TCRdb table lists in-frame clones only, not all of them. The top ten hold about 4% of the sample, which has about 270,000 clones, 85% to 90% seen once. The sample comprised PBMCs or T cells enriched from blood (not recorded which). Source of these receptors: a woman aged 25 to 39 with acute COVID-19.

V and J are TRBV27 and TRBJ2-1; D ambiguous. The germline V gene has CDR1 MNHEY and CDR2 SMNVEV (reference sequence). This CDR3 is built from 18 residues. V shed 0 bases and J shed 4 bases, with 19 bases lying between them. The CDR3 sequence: CASSLSIRGPLSYNEQFF. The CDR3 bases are TGTGCCAGCAGTTTATCGATCCGCGGCCCCTTATCTTACAATGAGCAGTTCTTC.

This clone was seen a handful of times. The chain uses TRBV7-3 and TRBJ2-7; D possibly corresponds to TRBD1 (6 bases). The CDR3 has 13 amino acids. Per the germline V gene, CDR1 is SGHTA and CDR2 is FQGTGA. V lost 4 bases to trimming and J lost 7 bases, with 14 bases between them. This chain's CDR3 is CASSSGHTAEQYF. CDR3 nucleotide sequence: TGTGCCAGCAGCTCGGGACACACCGCGGAGCAGTACTTC.

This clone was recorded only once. For the CDR3, the DNA is TGTGCTAGTGGCCCCGCCCCGACTAGCGGGAAGGGGGGTGAGCAGTTCTTC. It translates to CASGPAPTSGKGGEQFF. This chain joins TRBV12-5 and TRBJ2-1; 11 bases are a match to TRBD2. The CDR3 extends over 17 amino acids. Per the germline V gene, CDR1 is LGHNT and CDR2 is FRNRAP. V shed 6 bases, J shed 9 bases, and the junction held 16 bases outside the gene matches.

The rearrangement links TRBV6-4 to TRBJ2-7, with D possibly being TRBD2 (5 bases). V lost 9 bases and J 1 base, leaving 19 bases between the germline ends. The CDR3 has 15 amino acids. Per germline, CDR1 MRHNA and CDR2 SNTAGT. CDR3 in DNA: TGTGCCAGTTCCGAACCGCTCCGGGATTCCTACGAGCAGTACTTC. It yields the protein CASSEPLRDSYEQYF.

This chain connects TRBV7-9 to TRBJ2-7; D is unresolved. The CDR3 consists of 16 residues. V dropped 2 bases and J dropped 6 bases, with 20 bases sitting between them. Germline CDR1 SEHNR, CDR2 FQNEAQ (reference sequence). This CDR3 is CASSLSGGPEWVEQYF. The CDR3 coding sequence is TGTGCCAGCAGCTTATCCGGTGGGCCCGAATGGGTCGAGCAGTACTTC.

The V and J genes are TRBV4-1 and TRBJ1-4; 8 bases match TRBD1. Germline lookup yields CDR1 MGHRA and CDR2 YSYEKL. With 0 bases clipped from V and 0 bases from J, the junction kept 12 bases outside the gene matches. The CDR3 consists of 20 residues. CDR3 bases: TGCGCCAGCAGCCAAGATGAAAAGGGACAGGCGATTACAACTAATGAAAAACTGTTTTTT. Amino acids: CASSQDEKGQAITTNEKLFF.

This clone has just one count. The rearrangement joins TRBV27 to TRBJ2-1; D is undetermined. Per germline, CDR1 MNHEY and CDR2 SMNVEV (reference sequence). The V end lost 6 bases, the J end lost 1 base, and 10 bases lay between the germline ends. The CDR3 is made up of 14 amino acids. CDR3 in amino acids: CASRITKSYNEQFF. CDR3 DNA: TGTGCCAGCAGGATAACTAAATCCTACAATGAGCAGTTCTTC.

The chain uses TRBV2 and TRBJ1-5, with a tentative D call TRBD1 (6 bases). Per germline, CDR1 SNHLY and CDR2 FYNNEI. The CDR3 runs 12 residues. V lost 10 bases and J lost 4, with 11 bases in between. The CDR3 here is CATTTGNQPQHF. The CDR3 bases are TGTGCCACCACAACAGGGAATCAGCCCCAGCATTTT.

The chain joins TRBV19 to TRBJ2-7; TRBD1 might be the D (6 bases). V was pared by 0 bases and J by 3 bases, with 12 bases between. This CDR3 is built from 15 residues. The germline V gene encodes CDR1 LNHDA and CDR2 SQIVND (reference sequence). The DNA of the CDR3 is TGTGCCAGTAGTATAGATCCGACAGGACTCTACGAGCAGTACTTC. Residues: CASSIDPTGLYEQYF.

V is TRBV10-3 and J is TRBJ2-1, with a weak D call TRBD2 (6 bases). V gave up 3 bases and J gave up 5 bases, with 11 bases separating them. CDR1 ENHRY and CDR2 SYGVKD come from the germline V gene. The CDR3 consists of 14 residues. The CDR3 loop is CAISDAWGDNEQFF. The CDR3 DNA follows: TGTGCCATCAGTGATGCGTGGGGGGACAATGAGCAGTTCTTC.

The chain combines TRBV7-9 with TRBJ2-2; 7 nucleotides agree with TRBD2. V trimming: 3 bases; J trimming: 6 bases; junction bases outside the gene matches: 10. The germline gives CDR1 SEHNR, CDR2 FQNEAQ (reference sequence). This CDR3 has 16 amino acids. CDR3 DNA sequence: TGTGCCAGCAGCTTTGCACTAGCGATCGTCCCCGGGGAGCTGTTTTTT. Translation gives CASSFALAIVPGELFF.

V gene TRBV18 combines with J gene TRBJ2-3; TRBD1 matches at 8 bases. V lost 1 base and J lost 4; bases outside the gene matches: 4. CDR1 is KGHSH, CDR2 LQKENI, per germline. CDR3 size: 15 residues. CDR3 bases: TGTGCCAGCTCACCACAGGAACAGGGGGCAGATACGCAGTATTTT. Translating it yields CASSPQEQGADTQYF.

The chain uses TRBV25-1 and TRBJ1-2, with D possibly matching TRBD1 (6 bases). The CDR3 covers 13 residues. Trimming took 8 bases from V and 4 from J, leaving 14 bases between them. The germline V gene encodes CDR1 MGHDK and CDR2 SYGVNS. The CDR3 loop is CASRLDRVYGYTF. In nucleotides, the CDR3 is TGTGCCAGCCGCCTGGACAGAGTCTATGGCTACACCTTC.

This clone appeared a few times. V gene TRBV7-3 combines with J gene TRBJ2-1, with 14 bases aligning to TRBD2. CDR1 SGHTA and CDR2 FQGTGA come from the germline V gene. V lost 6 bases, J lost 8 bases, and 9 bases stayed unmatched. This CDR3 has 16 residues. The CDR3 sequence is CASSPGTSGRADEQFF. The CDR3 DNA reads TGTGCCAGCAGTCCCGGGACTAGCGGGAGAGCGGATGAGCAGTTCTTC.

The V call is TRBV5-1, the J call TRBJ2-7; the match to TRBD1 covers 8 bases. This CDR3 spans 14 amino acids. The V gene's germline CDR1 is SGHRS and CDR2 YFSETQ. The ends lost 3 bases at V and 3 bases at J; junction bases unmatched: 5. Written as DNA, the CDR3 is TGCGCCAGCAGCTCAAGGACAGGGAACTACGAGCAGTACTTC. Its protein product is CASSSRTGNYEQYF. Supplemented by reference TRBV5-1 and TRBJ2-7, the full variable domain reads KAGVTQTPRYLIKTRGQQVTLSCSPISGHRSVSWYQQTPGQGLQFLFEYFSETQRNKGNFPGRFSGRQFSNSRSEMNVSTLELGDSALYLCASSSRTGNYEQYFGPGTRLTVT.

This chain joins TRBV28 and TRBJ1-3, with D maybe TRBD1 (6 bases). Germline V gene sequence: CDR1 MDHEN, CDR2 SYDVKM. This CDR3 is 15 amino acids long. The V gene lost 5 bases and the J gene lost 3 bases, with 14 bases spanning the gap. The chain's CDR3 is CASSAGGTLGNTIYF. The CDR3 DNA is TGTGCCAGCAGTGCCGGGGGGACACTTGGAAACACCATATATTTT.

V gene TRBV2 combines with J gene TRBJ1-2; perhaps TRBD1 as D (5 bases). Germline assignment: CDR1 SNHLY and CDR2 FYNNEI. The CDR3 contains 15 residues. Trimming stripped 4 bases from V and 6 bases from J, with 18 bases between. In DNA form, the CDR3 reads TGTGCCAGCAGTGGTTCGGGGGGGTACACGAATGGCTACACCTTC. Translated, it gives CASSGSGGYTNGYTF.

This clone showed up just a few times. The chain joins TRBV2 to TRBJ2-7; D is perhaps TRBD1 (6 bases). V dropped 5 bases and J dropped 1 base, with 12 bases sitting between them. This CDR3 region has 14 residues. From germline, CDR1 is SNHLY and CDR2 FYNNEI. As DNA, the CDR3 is TGTGCCAGCAGTTCCCAGGGGCAATCCTACGAGCAGTACTTC. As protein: CASSSQGQSYEQYF.

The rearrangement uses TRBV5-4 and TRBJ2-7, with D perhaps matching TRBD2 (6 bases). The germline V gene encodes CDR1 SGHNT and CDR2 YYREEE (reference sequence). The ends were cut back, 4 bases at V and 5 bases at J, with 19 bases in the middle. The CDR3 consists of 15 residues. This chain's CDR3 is CASSRGGSGRNEQYF. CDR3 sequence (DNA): TGTGCCAGCAGCCGCGGTGGTAGTGGGAGGAACGAGCAGTACTTC.

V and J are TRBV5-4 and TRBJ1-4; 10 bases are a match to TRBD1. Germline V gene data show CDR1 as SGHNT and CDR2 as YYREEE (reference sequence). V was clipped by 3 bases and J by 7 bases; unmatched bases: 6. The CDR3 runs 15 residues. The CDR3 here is CASSSPGQGSEKLFF. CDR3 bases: TGTGCCAGCAGCTCCCCGGGACAGGGGAGTGAAAAACTGTTTTTT.

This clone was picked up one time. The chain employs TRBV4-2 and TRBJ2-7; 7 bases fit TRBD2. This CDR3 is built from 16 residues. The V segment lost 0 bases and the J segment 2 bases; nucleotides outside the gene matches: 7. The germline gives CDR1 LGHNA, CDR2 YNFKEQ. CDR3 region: CASSQESLAVPYEQYF. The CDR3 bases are TGTGCCAGCAGCCAAGAGTCTCTAGCGGTACCCTACGAGCAGTACTTC.

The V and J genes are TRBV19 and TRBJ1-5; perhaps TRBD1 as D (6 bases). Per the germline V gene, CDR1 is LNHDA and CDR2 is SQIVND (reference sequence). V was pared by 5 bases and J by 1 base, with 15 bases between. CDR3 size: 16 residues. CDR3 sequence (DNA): TGTGCCAGTAGTCCTAGGACAGAAACAAGCAATCAGCCCCAGCATTTT. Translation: CASSPRTETSNQPQHF. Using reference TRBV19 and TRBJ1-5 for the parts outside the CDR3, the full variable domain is DGGITQSPKYLFRKEGQNVTLSCEQNLNHDAMYWYRQDPGQGLRLIYYSQIVNDFQKGDIAEGYSVSREKKESFPLTVTSAQKNPTAFYLCASSPRTETSNQPQHFGDGTRLSIL.

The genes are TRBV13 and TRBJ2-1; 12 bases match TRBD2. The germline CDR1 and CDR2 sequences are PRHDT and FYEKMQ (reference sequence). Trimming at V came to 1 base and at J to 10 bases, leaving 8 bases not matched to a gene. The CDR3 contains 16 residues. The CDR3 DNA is TGTGCCAGCAGCTTAGATTCCCTAGCGGGAGGGTACGAGCAGTTCTTC. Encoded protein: CASSLDSLAGGYEQFF. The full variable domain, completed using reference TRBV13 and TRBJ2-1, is AAGVIQSPRHLIKEKRETATLKCYPIPRHDTVYWYQQGPGQDPQFLISFYEKMQSDKGSIPDRFSAQQFSDYHSELNMSSLELGDSALYFCASSLDSLAGGYEQFFGPGTRLTVL.

The CDR3 DNA follows: TGTGCCAGCAGCTTGGGGCGAGGAGGGGTAAACACCGGGGAGCTGTTTTTT. Its translation: CASSLGRGGVNTGELFF. V gene TRBV7-9 combines with J gene TRBJ2-2, with D possibly matching TRBD2 (6 bases). Between the trimmed V and J ends, which lost 3 bases and 2 bases, there was a span of 16 bases. There are 17 residues in the CDR3. Per germline, CDR1 SEHNR and CDR2 FQNEAQ (reference sequence).

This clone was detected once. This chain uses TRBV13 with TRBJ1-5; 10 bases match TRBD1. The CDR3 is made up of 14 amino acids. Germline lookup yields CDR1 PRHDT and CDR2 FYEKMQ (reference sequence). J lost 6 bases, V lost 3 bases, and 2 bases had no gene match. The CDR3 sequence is CASSFGQGVQPQHF. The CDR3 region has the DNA TGTGCCAGCAGCTTTGGACAGGGGGTTCAGCCCCAGCATTTT.

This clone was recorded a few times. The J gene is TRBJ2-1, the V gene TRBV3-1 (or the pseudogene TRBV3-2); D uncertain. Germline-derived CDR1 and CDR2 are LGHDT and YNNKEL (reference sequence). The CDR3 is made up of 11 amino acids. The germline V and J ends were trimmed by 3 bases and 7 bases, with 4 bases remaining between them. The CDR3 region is CASSHLNEQFF. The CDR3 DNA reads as TGTGCCAGCAGCCACTTGAATGAGCAGTTCTTC.

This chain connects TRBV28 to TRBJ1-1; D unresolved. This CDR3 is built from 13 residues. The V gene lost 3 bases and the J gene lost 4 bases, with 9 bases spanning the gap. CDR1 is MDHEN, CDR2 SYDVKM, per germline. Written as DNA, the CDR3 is TGTGCCAGCAGTTTCCGGGGTATCACTGAAGCTTTCTTT. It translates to CASSFRGITEAFF.

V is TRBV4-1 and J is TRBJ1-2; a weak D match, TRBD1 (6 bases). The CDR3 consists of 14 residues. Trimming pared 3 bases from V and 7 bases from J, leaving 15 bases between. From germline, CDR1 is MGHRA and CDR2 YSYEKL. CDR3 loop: CASSHIAGDGGYTF. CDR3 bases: TGCGCCAGCAGCCACATTGCAGGGGACGGTGGCTACACCTTC.

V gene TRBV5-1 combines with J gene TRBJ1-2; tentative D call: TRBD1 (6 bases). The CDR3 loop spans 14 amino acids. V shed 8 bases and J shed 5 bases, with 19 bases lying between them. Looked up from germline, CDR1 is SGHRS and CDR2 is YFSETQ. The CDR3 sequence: CASTSGTGNYGYTF. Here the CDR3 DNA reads TGCGCCAGTACCTCGGGAACAGGGAATTATGGCTACACCTTC. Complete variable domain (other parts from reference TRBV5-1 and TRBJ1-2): KAGVTQTPRYLIKTRGQQVTLSCSPISGHRSVSWYQQTPGQGLQFLFEYFSETQRNKGNFPGRFSGRQFSNSRSEMNVSTLELGDSALYLCASTSGTGNYGYTFGSGTRLTVV.